Below are 16 T cell receptor beta chains sequenced from a single sample in a study of shared clonotypes between healthy human individuals. The table came from immunoSEQ multiplex PCR; TCRdb's copy has only in-frame clones and leaves some out. The sample consists of 700,000 to 950,000 clones, approximately 97% of them appearing once. Terminally differentiated effector memory CD45RA+ cells were excluded by CCR7 positive selection of CD45RO-negative cells. Material for sequencing was naive CD8+ T cells sorted from blood. The source of these receptors is a man aged 25-40 years in good health.

Only one count was recorded for this clone. This chain connects TRBV4-2 to TRBJ1-2; tentative D call: TRBD1 (6 bases). This CDR3 comprises 14 residues. The germline gives CDR1 LGHNA, CDR2 YNFKEQ. Trimming stripped 1 base from V and 7 bases from J, with 13 bases between. CDR3 loop: CASSQALGQLGYTF. The CDR3 DNA follows: TGTGCCAGCAGCCAAGCTCTTGGACAGCTTGGCTACACCTTC.

This rearrangement joins TRBV7-9 to TRBJ1-1; TRBD1 might be the D (5 bases). The ends were cut back, 0 bases at V and 0 bases at J, with 17 bases in the middle. The germline V gene encodes CDR1 SEHNR and CDR2 FQNEAQ (reference sequence). This CDR3 spans 18 amino acids. CDR3 sequence: CASSLAVLGAAMNTEAFF. CDR3 DNA: TGTGCCAGCAGCTTAGCGGTATTAGGGGCCGCGATGAACACTGAAGCTTTCTTT. Based on the CDR3 plus reference TRBV7-9 and TRBJ1-1, the full variable domain is DTGVSQNPRHKITKRGQNVTFRCDPISEHNRLYWYRQTLGQGPEFLTYFQNEAQLEKSRLLSDRFSAERPKGSFSTLEIQRTEQGDSAMYLCASSLAVLGAAMNTEAFFGQGTRLTVV.

V usage is TRBV10-3 and J usage is TRBJ1-4; D not resolved. V lost 6 bases and J 6 bases, leaving 5 bases between the germline ends. This CDR3 has 11 amino acids. Germline loops: CDR1 ENHRY, CDR2 SYGVKD. The CDR3: CAIRADEKLFF. CDR3 DNA: TGTGCCATCAGGGCGGATGAAAAACTGTTTTTT.

This chain connects TRBV13 to TRBJ2-7; D is tentatively TRBD1 or TRBD2 (5 bases each). CDR3 size: 15 residues. CDR1 PRHDT and CDR2 FYEKMQ come from the germline V gene (reference sequence). V gave up 5 bases and J gave up 0 bases, with 14 bases separating them. The CDR3 loop reads CASSRAAGSSYEQYF. DNA of the CDR3: TGTGCCAGCAGCCGCGCGGCAGGGAGCTCCTACGAGCAGTACTTC.

The rearrangement joins TRBV27 to TRBJ2-7; D not resolved. The CDR3 covers 12 residues. V was clipped by 10 bases and J by 4 bases, with 14 bases between them. Per germline, CDR1 MNHEY and CDR2 SMNVEV (reference sequence). CDR3 coding DNA: TGTGCCACCACCGGGCCTTTATACGAGCAGTACTTC. This sequence encodes CATTGPLYEQYF.

The chain uses TRBV11-2 and TRBJ2-5, with D unclear. The CDR3 extends over 12 amino acids. V was trimmed by 3 bases and J by 5 bases, leaving 7 bases between them. Germline-derived CDR1 and CDR2 are SGHAT and FQNNGV. In nucleotides, the CDR3 is TGTGCCAGCAGCTTCGAGGCGGAGACCCAGTACTTC. It codes for CASSFEAETQYF.

The chain combines TRBV7-9 with TRBJ2-1; D call uncertain. The V and J ends lost 0 bases and 8 bases respectively, with 8 bases between them. The CDR3 consists of 13 residues. Germline CDR1 SEHNR, CDR2 FQNEAQ (reference sequence). The CDR3 reads CASSLALEHEQFF. The CDR3 DNA is TGTGCCAGCAGCTTAGCTTTAGAACATGAGCAGTTCTTC.

The V call is TRBV25-1, the J call TRBJ1-2, with 7 bases lining up with TRBD1. This CDR3 region has 14 residues. Germline CDR1 reads MGHDK; CDR2 reads SYGVNS. With 4 bases clipped from V and 4 bases from J, the junction kept 6 bases outside the gene matches. The DNA for the CDR3 is TGTGCCAGCAGTGGGGCCTACAGGGGCTATGGCTACACCTTC. Amino acids: CASSGAYRGYGYTF.

The chain carries TRBV29-1 and TRBJ1-2; D is uncertain. Trimming removed 5 bases at V and 8 bases at J, with 15 bases between. Germline V gives CDR1 SQVTM, CDR2 ANQGSEA. The CDR3 extends over 12 amino acids. CDR3 nucleotide sequence: TGCAGCGTTCCCGGGAGGGTTTACGGCTACACCTTC. Its translation is CSVPGRVYGYTF.

The chain recombines TRBV7-6 with TRBJ1-3; D gene unclear. CDR1 and CDR2 from the germline V gene are SGHVS and FNYEAQ. Between the trimmed V and J ends, which lost 1 base and 0 bases, there was a span of 7 bases. The CDR3 totals 15 residues. In nucleotides, the CDR3 is TGTGCCAGCAGCTTAGGAGGAAGCTCTGGAAACACCATATATTTT. This sequence encodes CASSLGGSSGNTIYF.

A single count supports this clone. This CDR3 is also generated by other DNA sequences in the sample. This chain links TRBV15 with TRBJ2-7; perhaps TRBD2 as D (5 bases). Per germline, CDR1 LNHNV and CDR2 YYDKDF (reference sequence). Trimming took off 1 base at V and 1 base at J, with 8 bases between the two ends. CDR3 size: 14 residues. The CDR3 DNA is TGTGCCACCAGCAGAGGGACGGGATCCTACGAGCAGTACTTC. Its protein is CATSRGTGSYEQYF.

V is TRBV18 and J is TRBJ2-2; D gene uncertain. The CDR3 length is 13 residues. The germline V gene encodes CDR1 KGHSH and CDR2 LQKENI. The V gene lost 7 bases and the J gene lost 1 base, with 7 bases spanning the gap. This CDR3 is CASWAGNTGELFF. CDR3 coding DNA: TGTGCCAGCTGGGCAGGGAACACCGGGGAGCTGTTTTTT.

A remark on this clone: The sample carries other DNA sequences with the same CDR3. The gene calls are TRBV7-9 and TRBJ2-7; tentatively, D is TRBD1 (5 bases). The CDR3 length is 13 residues. CDR1 is SEHNR, CDR2 FQNEAQ, per germline (reference sequence). V was trimmed by 6 bases and J by 1 base, leaving 10 bases between them. CDR3 nucleotides: TGTGCCAGCAGACCGCCAGGGTCCTACGAGCAGTACTTC. It yields the protein CASRPPGSYEQYF.

The gene calls are TRBV5-1 and TRBJ2-5; D may be TRBD1 (6 bases). Trimming shortened V by 0 bases and J by 1 base, and 10 bases separated the two germline ends. This CDR3 comprises 15 residues. CDR1 SGHRS and CDR2 YFSETQ come from the germline V gene. The CDR3 here is CASSLASRGQETQYF. The CDR3 nucleotides read TGCGCCAGCAGCTTGGCCTCCAGGGGCCAAGAGACCCAGTACTTC.

The chain combines TRBV6-1 with TRBJ2-7, with 10 bases that match TRBD2. The germline V gene has CDR1 MNHNS and CDR2 SASEGT. The ends lost 5 bases at V and 7 bases at J; junction bases unmatched: 8. The CDR3 covers 14 residues. The DNA of the CDR3 is TGTGCCAGCAGTATACTAGCGGGGCCGGAGGAGCAGTACTTC. Translated: CASSILAGPEEQYF.

The V gene is TRBV7-6, the J gene TRBJ2-2, with D tentatively TRBD2 (7 bases). Per germline, CDR1 SGHVS and CDR2 FNYEAQ. Trimming shortened V by 1 base and J by 5 bases, and 11 bases separated the two germline ends. This CDR3 contains 15 residues. CDR3 loop: CASSLGSGTTGELFF. DNA for the CDR3: TGTGCCAGCAGCTTAGGAAGCGGGACAACCGGGGAGCTGTTTTTT.